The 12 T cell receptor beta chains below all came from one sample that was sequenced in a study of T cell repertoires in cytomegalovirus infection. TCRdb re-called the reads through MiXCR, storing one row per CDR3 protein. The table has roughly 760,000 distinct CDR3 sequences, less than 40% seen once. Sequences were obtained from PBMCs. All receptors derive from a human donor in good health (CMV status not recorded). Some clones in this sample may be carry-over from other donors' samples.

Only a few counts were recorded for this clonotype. Here the CDR3 DNA reads TGTGCCAGCAGCCGCGGACAGACTAGGAATGAAAAACTGTTTTTT. The encoded protein is CASSRGQTRNEKLFF. The rearrangement links TRBV14 to TRBJ1-4; tentatively, D is TRBD1 (6 bases). Trimming pared 4 bases from V and 5 bases from J, leaving 14 bases between. This CDR3 is 15 amino acids long. Germline V gene lookup returns CDR1 SGHDN and CDR2 FVKESK.

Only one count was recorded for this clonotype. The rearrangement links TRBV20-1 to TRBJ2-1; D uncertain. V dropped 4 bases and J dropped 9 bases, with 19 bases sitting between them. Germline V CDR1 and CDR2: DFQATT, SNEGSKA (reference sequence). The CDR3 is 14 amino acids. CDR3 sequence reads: CSAKVLVGFGEQFF. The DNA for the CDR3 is TGCAGTGCTAAGGTCTTAGTGGGGTTCGGTGAGCAGTTCTTC.

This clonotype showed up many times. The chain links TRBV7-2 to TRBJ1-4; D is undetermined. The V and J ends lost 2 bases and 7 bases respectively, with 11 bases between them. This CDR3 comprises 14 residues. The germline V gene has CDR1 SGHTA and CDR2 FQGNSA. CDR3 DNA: TGTGCCAGCAGCTTAAATCTGGTGTCTGAAAAACTGTTTTTT. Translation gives CASSLNLVSEKLFF.

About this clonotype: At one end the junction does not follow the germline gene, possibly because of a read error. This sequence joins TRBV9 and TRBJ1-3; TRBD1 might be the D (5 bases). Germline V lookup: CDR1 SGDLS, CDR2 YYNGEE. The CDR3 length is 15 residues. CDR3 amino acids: CASSSHGTGGNTICF. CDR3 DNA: TGTGCCAGCAGCAGTCACGGGACGGGTGGAAACACCATATGTTTT.

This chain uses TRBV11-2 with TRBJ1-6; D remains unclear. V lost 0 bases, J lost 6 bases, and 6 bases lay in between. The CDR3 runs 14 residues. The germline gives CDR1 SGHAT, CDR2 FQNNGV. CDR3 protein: CASSLETGNSPLHF. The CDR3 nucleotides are TGTGCCAGCAGCTTAGAAACCGGTAATTCACCCCTCCACTTT.

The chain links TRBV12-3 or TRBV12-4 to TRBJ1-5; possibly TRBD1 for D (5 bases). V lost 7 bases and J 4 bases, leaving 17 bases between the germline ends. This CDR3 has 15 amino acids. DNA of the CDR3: TGTGCCAGCACCTCTGGGGCACTGGGGAATCAGCCCCAGCATTTT. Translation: CASTSGALGNQPQHF.

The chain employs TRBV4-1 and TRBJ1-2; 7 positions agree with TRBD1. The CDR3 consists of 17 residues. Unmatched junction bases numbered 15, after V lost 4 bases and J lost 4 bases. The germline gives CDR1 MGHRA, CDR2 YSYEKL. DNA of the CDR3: TGCGCCAGCAGCCCACCGGGACAGCTATCCGGGGCCTATGGCTACACCTTC. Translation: CASSPPGQLSGAYGYTF.

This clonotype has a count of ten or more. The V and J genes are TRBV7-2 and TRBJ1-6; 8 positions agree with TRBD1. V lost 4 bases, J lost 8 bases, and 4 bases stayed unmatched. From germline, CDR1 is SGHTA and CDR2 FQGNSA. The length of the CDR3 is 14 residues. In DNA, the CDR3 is TGTGCCAGCAGCTCGGACAGGGTGTATTCACCCCTCCACTTT. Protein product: CASSSDRVYSPLHF. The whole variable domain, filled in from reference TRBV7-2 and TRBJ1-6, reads GAGVSQSPSNKVTEKGKDVELRCDPISGHTALYWYRQSLGQGLEFLIYFQGNSAPDKSGLPSDRFSAERTGGSVSTLTIQRTQQEDSAVYLCASSSDRVYSPLHFGNGTRLTVT.

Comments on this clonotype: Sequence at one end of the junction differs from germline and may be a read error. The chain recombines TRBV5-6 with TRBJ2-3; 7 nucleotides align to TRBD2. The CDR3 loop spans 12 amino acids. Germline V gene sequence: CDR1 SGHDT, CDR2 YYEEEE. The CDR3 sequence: CASSFSRWEGEF. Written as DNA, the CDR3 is TGTGCCAGCAGCTTCAGCCGGTGGGAGGGCGAATTT.

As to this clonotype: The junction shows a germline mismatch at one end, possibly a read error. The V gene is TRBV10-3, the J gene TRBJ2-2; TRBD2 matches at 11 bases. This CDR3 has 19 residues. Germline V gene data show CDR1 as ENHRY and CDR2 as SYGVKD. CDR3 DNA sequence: TGTGCCGTCAGTGATTTAGCTAGCGGGGGGACATTGAACACCGGGGAGCTGTTTTTT. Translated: CAVSDLASGGTLNTGELFF.

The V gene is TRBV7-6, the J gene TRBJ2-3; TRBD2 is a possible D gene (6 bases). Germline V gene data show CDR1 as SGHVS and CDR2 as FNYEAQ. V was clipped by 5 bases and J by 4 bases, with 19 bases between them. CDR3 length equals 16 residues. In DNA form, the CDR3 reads TGTGCCAGCAGCCCCGCGACTAGTTGGCGCGCAGATACGCAGTATTTT. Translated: CASSPATSWRADTQYF.

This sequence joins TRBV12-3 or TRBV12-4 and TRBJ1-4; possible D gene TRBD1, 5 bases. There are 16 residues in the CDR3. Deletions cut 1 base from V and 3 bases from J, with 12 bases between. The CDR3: CASSLEDGAANEKLFF. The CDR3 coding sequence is TGTGCCAGCAGTTTAGAGGATGGGGCTGCTAATGAAAAACTGTTTTTT.